These 22 T cell receptor beta chains were all obtained from the same sample, sequenced in a study of blood T cells in healthy people across ages. Combining a sample-barcoded 5' primer with a J-beta primer mix, a second PCR ran for about 7 to 12 cycles. TCRdb passed the 5' RACE reads through MiXCR, listing each CDR3 protein once. The sample gives over 750,000 distinct CDR3 sequences, about 25% of which show up once; 9.4% is in the top ten. A further study also used this sample, focusing on T cells of mothers and their children.

Sequencing was performed on blood. The source of these receptors is a boy between 10 and 17 years old in good health.

In this sample, this clonotype turned up a few times. The chain has TRBV5-6 and TRBJ1-4; D is uncertain. This CDR3 region has 15 residues. The V and J ends lost 4 bases and 7 bases respectively, with 17 bases between them. Germline assignment: CDR1 SGHDT and CDR2 YYEEEE. CDR3 nucleotide sequence: TGTGCCAGCAGCGTAGGACCGGGCGGGAGTGAAAAACTGTTTTTT. Translation gives CASSVGPGGSEKLFF.

This clonotype was seen a few times. The chain employs TRBV3-1 and TRBJ2-5; TRBD2 matches 10 bases. Near its end, the DNA agrees better with TRBJ2-1, so the J call may be wrong. The V gene's germline CDR1 is LGHDT and CDR2 YNNKEL (reference sequence). This CDR3 is built from 16 residues. The CDR3 loop is CASSQVKASGRNEQFF. CDR3 in DNA: TGTGCCAGCAGCCAAGTAAAGGCTAGCGGGAGAAATGAGCAGTTCTTC.

V and J are TRBV20-1 and TRBJ1-4; D is undetermined. The CDR3 is made up of 13 amino acids. CDR1 and CDR2 (germline): DFQATT, SNEGSKA (reference sequence). V was trimmed by 1 base and J by 3 bases, leaving 6 bases between them. In nucleotides, the CDR3 is TGCAGTGCTAGAGGGCCGTCTAATGAAAAACTGTTTTTT. Its translation: CSARGPSNEKLFF.

The chain recombines TRBV4-2 with TRBJ1-3; D is possibly TRBD1 (6 bases). The germline V gene has CDR1 LGHNA and CDR2 YNFKEQ. The CDR3 is 15 residues long. Trimming took off 1 base at V and 2 bases at J, with 9 bases between the two ends. DNA for the CDR3: TGTGCCAGCAGCCAAGTCGGGGGGCCTGGAAACACCATATATTTT. Residues: CASSQVGGPGNTIYF.

The CDR3: CSARALGSPLHF. DNA of the CDR3: TGCAGTGCTAGGGCGCTTGGTTCACCCCTCCACTTT. This chain links TRBV20-1 with TRBJ1-6; D call uncertain. Trimming removed 3 bases at V and 9 bases at J, with 9 bases between. The germline V gene encodes CDR1 DFQATT and CDR2 SNEGSKA (reference sequence). This CDR3 contains 12 residues.

This clonotype occurred a few times. The chain links TRBV29-1 to TRBJ2-7; 7 bases align to TRBD1. There are 15 residues in the CDR3. The junction had 12 bases not matched to a gene; V was cut back by 6 bases and J by 1 base. Germline assignment: CDR1 SQVTM and CDR2 ANQGSEA. DNA of the CDR3: TGCAGCGTCGAATCTCGGACAGGTACTTCCTACGAGCAGTACTTC. Translated, it gives CSVESRTGTSYEQYF.

V is TRBV12-3 or TRBV12-4 and J is TRBJ1-5; the match to TRBD1 covers 8 bases. The CDR3 length is 15 residues. V shed 2 bases and J 3 bases; nucleotides not matched to a gene: 3. The CDR3 DNA sequence: TGTGCCAGCAGTTTAAGACAGGGGACCAATCAGCCCCAGCATTTT. Encoded protein: CASSLRQGTNQPQHF.

V usage is TRBV21-1 and J usage is TRBJ2-1; the D call in the table, TRBD2, was not verified against the DNA. TRBV21-1 has pseudogene status. This CDR3 has 15 amino acids. The CDR3, as DNA: TGTGCCAGCAGCAAAGCGGGAGTGGAGGGGAATGAGCAGTTCTTC. It yields the protein CASSKAGVEGNEQFF.

This clonotype was seen a handful of times. CDR3 in amino acids: CASSPRLAGGPHHNEQFF. The CDR3 DNA sequence: TGTGCCAGCAGCCCCAGACTAGCGGGAGGCCCGCACCACAATGAGCAGTTCTTC. The V call is TRBV7-6, the J call TRBJ2-1; 13 bases are shared with TRBD2. After removal of 5 bases from V and 5 bases from J, the junction contained 12 bases not matched to a gene. There are 18 residues in the CDR3. Germline lookup yields CDR1 SGHVS and CDR2 FNYEAQ. Full variable domain (outside the CDR3, taken from reference TRBV7-6 and TRBJ2-1): GAGVSQSPRYKVTKRGQDVALRCDPISGHVSLYWYRQALGQGPEFLTYFNYEAQQDKSGLPNDRFSAERPEGSISTLTIQRTEQRDSAMYRCASSPRLAGGPHHNEQFFGPGTRLTVL.

V usage is TRBV5-1 and J usage is TRBJ2-1; 11 positions match TRBD2. V shed 4 bases and J 7 bases; nucleotides not matched to a gene: 7. The germline CDR1 and CDR2 sequences are SGHRS and YFSETQ. CDR3 length equals 15 residues. The CDR3 region has the DNA TGCGCCAGCAGCACAACTAGCGGGAGCGTTAATGAGCAGTTCTTC. Protein product: CASSTTSGSVNEQFF.

This clonotype was found a few times. The gene calls are TRBV10-3 and TRBJ1-2, with D perhaps TRBD1 (6 bases). V lost 9 bases and J lost 6, with 17 bases in between. The germline gives CDR1 ENHRY, CDR2 SYGVKD. This CDR3 is 13 amino acids long. The CDR3 reads CAIPTGRGDGYTF. Here the CDR3 DNA reads TGTGCCATACCTACAGGGAGGGGTGATGGCTACACCTTC.

The chain employs TRBV5-1 and TRBJ2-5, with 13 bases lining up with TRBD2. The better agreement between TRBJ2-1 and the DNA end casts doubt on the J call. Germline loops: CDR1 SGHRS, CDR2 YFSETQ. The CDR3 covers 16 residues. The CDR3 protein is CASSLGGLAGVEEQFF. CDR3 sequence (DNA): TGCGCCAGCAGCTTGGGAGGACTAGCGGGAGTAGAAGAGCAGTTCTTC.

The chain carries TRBV28 and TRBJ1-6; 10 bases map to TRBD1. J was trimmed by 7 bases and V by 6 bases; bases with no gene match: 9. Germline CDR1 reads MDHEN; CDR2 reads SYDVKM. This CDR3 has 16 amino acids. As DNA, the CDR3 is TGTGCCAGCAGGGATAGACAGGGGGCGCCGAATTCACCCCTCCACTTT. Encoded protein: CASRDRQGAPNSPLHF.

The chain's CDR3 is CASSIGLAGEIGETQYF. For the CDR3, the DNA is TGTGCCAGCAGCATCGGACTAGCGGGAGAGATAGGGGAGACCCAGTACTTC. The chain recombines TRBV12-3 or TRBV12-4 with TRBJ2-5; 13 bases are a match to TRBD2. The CDR3 loop spans 17 amino acids. Trimming removed 6 bases from V and 5 bases from J; junction bases left unmatched: 12.

V is TRBV7-9 and J is TRBJ2-1, with 11 bases matching TRBD2. J lost 1 base, V lost 5 bases, and 7 bases had no gene match. This CDR3 is built from 17 residues. The germline V gene has CDR1 SEHNR and CDR2 FQNEAQ (reference sequence). This CDR3 is CASSPDASGGSYNEQFF. The CDR3 region has the DNA TGTGCCAGCAGCCCGGACGCTAGCGGGGGGTCCTACAATGAGCAGTTCTTC.

The table lists this clonotype with a few counts. The junction shows a germline mismatch at one end, possibly a read error. The chain carries TRBV29-1 and TRBJ2-2, with D maybe TRBD2 (5 bases). Germline V gene sequence: CDR1 SQVTM, CDR2 ANQGSEA. The CDR3 has 11 amino acids. For the CDR3, the DNA is TGCAGCGCACTCATGGCCGGGAAGCTGTTTTTT. Encoded protein: CSALMAGKLFF.

This sequence joins TRBV12-3 or TRBV12-4 and TRBJ1-4, with D tentatively TRBD1 (6 bases). CDR3 size: 15 residues. Deletions cut 7 bases from V and 4 bases from J, with 16 bases between. The CDR3, as DNA: TGTGCCAGCACCGAAGACAGGACCGGTAATGAAAAACTGTTTTTT. Its protein product is CASTEDRTGNEKLFF.

This chain joins TRBV6-2 or TRBV6-3 and TRBJ2-5, with 10 bases aligning to TRBD2. Judging by the DNA end, TRBJ2-1 fits better; the J call may be wrong. Per germline, CDR1 MNHEY and CDR2 SVGEGT. This CDR3 region has 15 residues. The CDR3 reads CASRNERGGVNEQFF. In nucleotides, the CDR3 is TGTGCCAGCAGGAACGAGCGGGGGGGCGTCAATGAGCAGTTCTTC.

The rearrangement uses TRBV12-3 or TRBV12-4 and TRBJ2-1, with 8 bases aligning to TRBD2. The CDR3 sequence is 14 residues long. V lost 6 bases, J lost 5 bases, and 6 bases stayed unmatched. Here the CDR3 reads CASSTGGLNNEQFF. The CDR3 DNA sequence: TGTGCCAGCAGCACGGGAGGGTTAAACAATGAGCAGTTCTTC.

The genes are TRBV7-9 and TRBJ2-1; D possibly matches TRBD1 or TRBD2 (5 bases each). The CDR3 runs to 14 residues. Germline CDR1 is SEHNR and CDR2 is FQNEAQ (reference sequence). V lost 8 bases and J 2 bases, leaving 13 bases between the germline ends. DNA for the CDR3: TGTGCCAGCGGGGGAATTAATCCCTACAATGAGCAGTTCTTC. Protein sequence: CASGGINPYNEQFF.

V gene TRBV7-9 combines with J gene TRBJ2-4; no clear D. This CDR3 comprises 13 residues. Deletions cut 4 bases from V and 0 bases from J, with 4 bases between. The germline gives CDR1 SEHNR, CDR2 FQNEAQ (reference sequence). Written as DNA, the CDR3 is TGTGCCAGCAGCTCCAAAGCCAAAAACATTCAGTACTTC. Its translation: CASSSKAKNIQYF.

The rearrangement uses TRBV11-2 and TRBJ1-4, with D unclear. Germline CDR1 and CDR2: SGHAT and FQNNGV. The ends were cut back, 5 bases at V and 0 bases at J, with 10 bases in the middle. CDR3 length: 15 residues. The CDR3 DNA follows: TGTGCCAGCAGCCCCACAGAAACAACTAATGAAAAACTGTTTTTT. This translates into CASSPTETTNEKLFF.